Following are 15 T cell receptor beta chains from one sample sequenced in a study of CD8 T cells in Susac syndrome (dated by TCRdb to between 2018 and 2021). Library generation was performed with the immunoSEQ multiplex PCR assay. RNA was extracted using the RNeasy kit, and about 0.5 to 1 microgram was reverse transcribed with random hexamers. TCRdb trimmed the raw reads at Q25, called clones with MiXCR and kept productive beta chains. Identical CDR3 proteins give one entry, which carries the most common genes and DNA. The sample yields under 200,000 distinct CDR3 sequences; around 94% were counted once. Together, the top ten hold over 0.12% of the sample. The source material was CD4+ T cells from PBMCs. The receptors derive from a human donor in good health.

This chain connects TRBV29-1 to TRBJ2-2, with TRBD1 matching over 7 bases. The germline CDR1 and CDR2 sequences are SQVTM and ANQGSEA. V shed 6 bases and J 2 bases; nucleotides not matched to a gene: 6. This CDR3 comprises 14 residues. The DNA for the CDR3 is TGCAGCGTAAACAGGGGCACCAACACCGGGGAGCTGTTTTTT. This gives the protein CSVNRGTNTGELFF.

In DNA form, the CDR3 reads TGTGCCAGCAGCTTCGCAGGCACTGAAGCTTTCTTT. Translating gives CASSFAGTEAFF. This sequence joins TRBV5-6 and TRBJ1-1; D remains ambiguous. Germline CDR1 SGHDT, CDR2 YYEEEE. This CDR3 is 12 amino acids long. The V end lost 2 bases, the J end lost 4 bases, and 6 bases lay between the germline ends.

This chain uses TRBV19 with TRBJ1-1; D might be TRBD1 (5 bases). V was cut by 5 bases and J by 1 base, with 17 bases left in between. This CDR3 comprises 16 residues. Per the germline V gene, CDR1 is LNHDA and CDR2 is SQIVND (reference sequence). CDR3 region: CASSPRLGRANTEAFF. In DNA form, the CDR3 reads TGTGCCAGTAGTCCGCGGTTGGGACGGGCGAACACTGAAGCTTTCTTT.

V usage is TRBV7-3 and J usage is TRBJ2-7, with D possibly being TRBD1 or TRBD2 (5 bases each). V was pared by 2 bases and J by 6 bases, with 14 bases between. Germline V gives CDR1 SGHTA, CDR2 FQGTGA. This CDR3 spans 14 amino acids. CDR3 DNA: TGTGCCAGCAGCTTACTCGGCCGGGACGGCGAGCAGTACTTC. As protein: CASSLLGRDGEQYF.

This chain links TRBV19 with TRBJ2-3; TRBD1 is a possible D gene (5 bases). CDR3 length: 13 residues. Per the germline V gene, CDR1 is LNHDA and CDR2 is SQIVND (reference sequence). V lost 4 bases to trimming and J lost 6 bases, with 11 bases between them. Written as DNA, the CDR3 is TGTGCCAGTAGTACAGGGTATGGGGATACGCAGTATTTT. Translation: CASSTGYGDTQYF.

V usage is TRBV5-6 and J usage is TRBJ2-5; possible D gene TRBD1, 6 bases. The ends were cut back, 0 bases at V and 2 bases at J, with 11 bases in the middle. The germline gives CDR1 SGHDT, CDR2 YYEEEE. The CDR3 contains 15 residues. This CDR3 reads CASSLAGTRQETQYF. CDR3 nucleotides: TGTGCCAGCAGCTTGGCCGGGACAAGACAAGAGACCCAGTACTTC.

CDR3 sequence: CASSFSGGDGDTQYF. CDR3 bases: TGCGCCAGCAGCTTCAGCGGGGGGGATGGAGATACGCAGTATTTT. The chain links TRBV5-1 to TRBJ2-3, with 10 bases lining up with TRBD2. V was clipped by 2 bases and J by 5 bases; unmatched bases: 5. The germline V gene encodes CDR1 SGHRS and CDR2 YFSETQ. The CDR3 sequence is 15 residues long.

This sequence joins TRBV5-1 and TRBJ2-7, with 9 bases matching TRBD1. This CDR3 spans 16 amino acids. J was trimmed by 3 bases and V by 4 bases; bases with no gene match: 11. Germline CDR1 reads SGHRS; CDR2 reads YFSETQ. CDR3 sequence (DNA): TGCGCCAGCAGCCTCGGGACAGGGAACCCCTACTACGAGCAGTACTTC. Residues: CASSLGTGNPYYEQYF.

The V call is TRBV7-2, the J call TRBJ1-6, with D maybe TRBD1 (6 bases). CDR3 length: 14 amino acids. Germline CDR1 is SGHTA and CDR2 is FQGNSA. Trimming pared 2 bases from V and 8 bases from J, leaving 10 bases between. CDR3 loop: CASSLQGRDSPLHF. The CDR3 DNA sequence: TGTGCCAGCAGCTTACAGGGGAGGGATTCACCCCTCCACTTT.

For the CDR3, the DNA is TGTGCCAGCAGCGCTAGGGACGGCTACACCTTC. As protein: CASSARDGYTF. The chain employs TRBV5-4 and TRBJ1-2; perhaps TRBD1 as D (5 bases). The CDR3 is 11 residues long. Trimming cost V 4 bases and J 8 bases, with 9 bases left between them. The germline gives CDR1 SGHNT, CDR2 YYREEE (reference sequence).

The chain has TRBV27 and TRBJ1-1, with unresolved D. The germline gives CDR1 MNHEY, CDR2 SMNVEV (reference sequence). The CDR3 loop spans 13 amino acids. Trimming left V 5 bases short and J 8 bases short, with 15 bases between. Here the CDR3 reads CASSPSGGLEAFF. CDR3 sequence (DNA): TGTGCCAGCAGTCCTTCGGGAGGCCTAGAAGCTTTCTTT.

The gene calls are TRBV20-1 and TRBJ2-1; 8 positions match TRBD2. V shed 4 bases and J 13 bases; nucleotides not matched to a gene: 18. The germline gives CDR1 DFQATT, CDR2 SNEGSKA (reference sequence). CDR3 length equals 15 residues. The CDR3 DNA reads as TGCAGTGCTACCCTCCGCGGGGGGCCCACAATCATACAGTTCTTC. It encodes CSATLRGGPTIIQFF.

The V gene is TRBV23-1, the J gene TRBJ1-5, with D possibly matching TRBD1 (5 bases). TRBV23-1 is marked as an open reading frame, function uncertain. The CDR3 runs to 14 residues. Trimming cost V 5 bases and J 6 bases, with 14 bases left between them. CDR3: CASSSGPRGQPQHF. In DNA form, the CDR3 reads TGCGCCAGCAGTAGCGGGCCGAGGGGTCAGCCCCAGCATTTT.

This clonotype was detected a few times. The chain links TRBV3-1 to TRBJ2-5; 15 bases agree with TRBD2. Per the germline V gene, CDR1 is LGHDT and CDR2 is YNNKEL (reference sequence). The V and J ends lost 4 bases and 6 bases, in that order; junction bases with no gene match: 3. The CDR3 runs 15 residues. This CDR3 is CASSRTSGGAQTQYF. CDR3 DNA sequence: TGTGCCAGCAGCCGGACTAGCGGGGGGGCTCAGACCCAGTACTTC.

V and J are TRBV4-3 and TRBJ2-1; D may be TRBD2 (6 bases). The CDR3 runs 14 residues. V was pared by 4 bases and J by 8 bases, with 15 bases between. Germline V gene data show CDR1 as LGHNA and CDR2 as YSLEER. Here the CDR3 reads CASSRDSFGDEQFF. The CDR3 DNA is TGCGCCAGCAGCCGGGACTCCTTCGGGGATGAGCAGTTCTTC.